A single T cell receptor (beta chain) is shown here with its context. What it binds is unknown. The V and J ends lost 2 bases and 7 bases respectively, with 14 bases between them. The CDR3 length is 14 residues. Germline V gene lookup returns CDR1 MDHEN and CDR2 SYDVKM. This entry is derived from a study of post-analysis software for immune sequencing data. On the study more broadly: The cohort encompassed relapsing-remitting, secondary progressive and progressive-relapsing multiple sclerosis disease courses. Notes on the study in general: Five or six TRBV segments, TRBV5-6, TRBV5-1 and TRBV20-1 among them, were found more frequent in patients than controls. With F measure, samples from one preparation batch clustered together strongly.

Prepared TCR beta cDNA libraries contained unique molecular identifiers. TCRdb called the PCR reads again in MiXCR, with one record for every CDR3 protein. The sample holds fewer than 850,000 distinct CDR3 sequences; around 45% are singletons and the top ten take roughly 5%. The specimen sequenced was blood. The clonotype originates from a girl aged 10 to 17 with multiple sclerosis. The chain is built from TRBV28 and TRBJ1-2; perhaps TRBD1 as D (5 bases). The CDR3 DNA reads TGTGCCAGCAGTTTAACGGTCAGGGCGGCTGGCTACACCTTC. Protein sequence: CASSLTVRAAGYTF.